The 20 T cell receptor beta chains below were found in one sample sequenced in a study of metastatic and nonmetastatic thyroid tumors. The entire patient cohort was treatment-naive prior to thyroid surgery. TCRdb re-called the PCR reads via MiXCR. Counted here are approximately 41,000 clones, 20% to 25% occurring once; the ten biggest clones make up 14%. Sequenced material: tumor tissue. These receptors all come from a female donor with papillary thyroid cancer or a benign thyroid nodule (not recorded which). Some clones in this sample may be carry-over from other donors' samples.

This clone was detected once. The chain couples TRBV20-1 to TRBJ2-7, with 7 bases lining up with TRBD1. This CDR3 spans 13 amino acids. V shed 3 bases, J shed 2 bases, and the junction held 4 bases outside the gene matches. Looked up from germline, CDR1 is DFQATT and CDR2 is SNEGSKA (reference sequence). The CDR3 is CSARDTGAYEQYF. CDR3 coding DNA: TGCAGTGCTAGGGACACAGGGGCCTACGAGCAGTACTTC.

V is TRBV11-3 and J is TRBJ2-7, with a tentative D call TRBD2 (6 bases). This CDR3 region has 13 residues. Germline CDR1 reads SGHNT; CDR2 reads YENEEA. Trimming removed 6 bases from V and 6 bases from J, with 15 bases in between. CDR3 sequence: CASSSRAGTEQYF. DNA of the CDR3: TGTGCCAGCAGTTCCCGGGCGGGGACCGAGCAGTACTTC.

The CDR3 DNA reads TGCAGTGCTAGAGGAGGGGGTAATTCACCCCTCCACTTT. Amino acids: CSARGGGNSPLHF. The rearrangement joins TRBV20-1 to TRBJ1-6, with D perhaps TRBD1 (6 bases). The V end was cut by 1 base, the J end by 6 bases, with 7 bases between. This CDR3 comprises 13 residues. Germline V gene data show CDR1 as DFQATT and CDR2 as SNEGSKA (reference sequence).

V is TRBV28 and J is TRBJ2-3; TRBD2 agrees at 12 bases. There are 17 residues in the CDR3. Looked up from germline, CDR1 is MDHEN and CDR2 is SYDVKM. V shed 6 bases, J shed 3 bases, and the junction held 10 bases outside the gene matches. The CDR3 DNA is TGTGCCAGCAGCTATCTAGCGGGAGGGCCCGTTACAGATACGCAGTATTTT. Residues: CASSYLAGGPVTDTQYF.

The rearrangement links TRBV2 to TRBJ2-1; no clear D. Germline V gene data show CDR1 as SNHLY and CDR2 as FYNNEI. V lost 4 bases to trimming and J lost 11 bases, with 9 bases between them. This CDR3 comprises 11 residues. The DNA of the CDR3 is TGTGCCAGCAGTGGATATGGTAAGCAGTTCTTC. Its protein is CASSGYGKQFF.

The V gene is TRBV28, the J gene TRBJ1-2; D may be TRBD1 (6 bases). Germline V gene sequence: CDR1 MDHEN, CDR2 SYDVKM. Trimming cost V 6 bases and J 8 bases, with 22 bases left between them. This CDR3 region has 15 residues. The CDR3 DNA sequence: TGTGCCAGCAGCACCCGGGGGGGCGGAACCGGAGGCTACACCTTC. As protein: CASSTRGGGTGGYTF.

The chain combines TRBV11-1 with TRBJ2-7; 7 positions agree with TRBD1. V was pared by 4 bases and J by 0 bases, with 6 bases of the junction left unmatched. Per the germline V gene, CDR1 is SGHAT and CDR2 is FQDESV (reference sequence). CDR3 size: 15 residues. DNA of the CDR3: TGTGCCAGCAGCTGGAACAGGGGTTTCTCCTACGAGCAGTACTTC. This encodes CASSWNRGFSYEQYF. The variable domain in full, with the rest retrieved from reference TRBV11-1 and TRBJ2-7, is EAEVAQSPRYKITEKSQAVAFWCDPISGHATLYWYRQILGQGPELLVQFQDESVVDDSQLPKDRFSAERLKGVDSTLKIQPAELGDSAMYLCASSWNRGFSYEQYFGPGTRLTVT.

Points on this clone: Possible read error: a much larger clone is one base away. The chain is built from TRBV3-1 and TRBJ2-5; maybe TRBD2 (5 bases). Looked up from germline, CDR1 is LGHDT and CDR2 is YNNKEL (reference sequence). V dropped 4 bases and J dropped 6 bases, with 21 bases sitting between them. The CDR3 spans 16 residues. DNA of the CDR3: TGTGCCAGCAGCCCCCGTTTGTCGGGGTGGACCAAGACCCAGTACTTC. This gives the protein CASSPRLSGWTKTQYF.

The chain couples TRBV2 to TRBJ2-7; D may match TRBD1 or TRBD2 (6 bases each). Trimming left V 8 bases short and J 1 base short, with 12 bases between. The CDR3 contains 13 residues. Germline lookup yields CDR1 SNHLY and CDR2 FYNNEI. The CDR3 DNA reads as TGTGCCAGCGGGAGGACAGCTTCCTACGAGCAGTACTTC. It specifies CASGRTASYEQYF.

The chain joins TRBV5-4 to TRBJ1-6; 10 bases match TRBD1. The CDR3 consists of 16 residues. The germline V gene encodes CDR1 SGHNT and CDR2 YYREEE (reference sequence). V lost 3 bases, J lost 8 bases, and 8 bases stayed unmatched. The CDR3 loop is CASSSGDRGLYSPLHF. CDR3 in DNA: TGTGCCAGCAGCTCCGGGGACAGGGGATTGTATTCACCCCTCCACTTT.

This clone was recorded at least ten times. The chain recombines TRBV7-8 with TRBJ2-1; 11 bases fit TRBD2. The CDR3 has 19 residues. Germline V lookup: CDR1 SGHVS, CDR2 FQNEAQ. V was clipped by 2 bases and J by 1 base; unmatched bases: 10. The CDR3 coding sequence is TGTGCCAGCAGCTTATTGGGGCTAGCGGGAGGTTTGTCCTACAATGAGCAGTTCTTC. The encoded protein is CASSLLGLAGGLSYNEQFF.

V usage is TRBV2 and J usage is TRBJ1-5, with 8 positions matching TRBD1. The CDR3 is 18 amino acids. The germline V gene encodes CDR1 SNHLY and CDR2 FYNNEI. The junction had 17 bases not matched to a gene; V was cut back by 4 bases and J by 6 bases. The CDR3 reads CASSVPDAGTGVGQPQHF. In DNA, the CDR3 is TGTGCCAGCAGTGTCCCTGATGCCGGGACAGGTGTTGGTCAGCCCCAGCATTTT. The full variable domain, completed using reference TRBV2 and TRBJ1-5, is EPEVTQTPSHQVTQMGQEVILRCVPISNHLYFYWYRQILGQKVEFLVSFYNNEISEKSEIFDDQFSVERPDGSNFTLKIRSTKLEDSAMYFCASSVPDAGTGVGQPQHFGDGTRLSIL.

The chain is built from TRBV30 and TRBJ1-5, with D tentatively TRBD1 (6 bases). V was shortened by 5 bases and J by 5 bases, with 16 bases between the two germline ends. This CDR3 has 14 amino acids. Germline CDR1 reads GTSNPN; CDR2 reads SVGIG (reference sequence). This CDR3 is CAWQGGSRDQPQHF. CDR3 in DNA: TGTGCCTGGCAAGGGGGTTCTAGGGATCAGCCCCAGCATTTT.

The chain employs TRBV20-1 and TRBJ2-7; D is undetermined. Trimming left V 5 bases short and J 3 bases short, with 20 bases between. The CDR3 consists of 15 residues. Germline V gene data show CDR1 as DFQATT and CDR2 as SNEGSKA (reference sequence). The CDR3 reads CSARPVIRADYEQYF. For the CDR3, the DNA is TGCAGTGCTCGGCCAGTGATCCGGGCCGACTACGAGCAGTACTTC.

This clone was counted at least ten times. V and J are TRBV6-1 and TRBJ2-3; D may be TRBD2 (6 bases). The ends were cut back, 2 bases at V and 5 bases at J, with 14 bases in the middle. The length of the CDR3 is 15 residues. Germline V gives CDR1 MNHNS, CDR2 SASEGT. CDR3 protein: CASSEYGGLGDTQYF. The DNA of the CDR3 is TGTGCCAGCAGTGAATACGGAGGGCTCGGAGATACGCAGTATTTT.

The rearrangement joins TRBV18 to TRBJ1-2, with a tentative D call TRBD1 (6 bases). CDR3 length: 14 residues. The germline gives CDR1 KGHSH, CDR2 LQKENI. V shed 0 bases and J shed 4 bases, with 9 bases lying between them. DNA for the CDR3: TGTGCCAGCTCACCACCGCCAGGGGCCTATGGCTACACCTTC. Its translation: CASSPPPGAYGYTF.

Many counts were recorded for this clone. The chain employs TRBV11-2 and TRBJ2-7; D call uncertain. The germline gives CDR1 SGHAT, CDR2 FQNNGV. CDR3 length equals 13 residues. Trimming took 2 bases from V and 4 from J, leaving 9 bases between them. CDR3 amino acids: CASSLFDDYEQYF. The CDR3 DNA reads TGTGCCAGCAGCTTATTCGACGATTACGAGCAGTACTTC.

The sample holds one count of this clone. V usage is TRBV20-1 and J usage is TRBJ2-3, with a tentative D call TRBD1 (6 bases). The CDR3 sequence is 14 residues long. Between the trimmed V and J ends, which lost 0 bases and 6 bases, there was a span of 13 bases. Germline CDR1 DFQATT, CDR2 SNEGSKA (reference sequence). In DNA form, the CDR3 reads TGCAGTGCTAGAGATCCAGGGGTTTCCGATACGCAGTATTTT. Translating gives CSARDPGVSDTQYF.

This sequence joins TRBV2 and TRBJ2-1, with a tentative D call TRBD1 (5 bases). Between the trimmed V and J ends, which lost 7 bases and 5 bases, there was a span of 12 bases. CDR1 SNHLY and CDR2 FYNNEI come from the germline V gene. The CDR3 spans 13 residues. The CDR3 sequence is CASKPVGHNEQFF. The CDR3 DNA reads TGTGCCAGCAAGCCGGTGGGGCACAATGAGCAGTTCTTC. Looking up the rest from reference TRBV2 and TRBJ2-1 gives the full variable domain: EPEVTQTPSHQVTQMGQEVILRCVPISNHLYFYWYRQILGQKVEFLVSFYNNEISEKSEIFDDQFSVERPDGSNFTLKIRSTKLEDSAMYFCASKPVGHNEQFFGPGTRLTVL.

The sample holds one count of this clone. A much bigger clone sits one base away, suggesting this may be a read error. The same CDR3 is also encoded by other DNA sequences in this sample. V is TRBV2 and J is TRBJ2-1; 9 nucleotides align to TRBD2. This CDR3 spans 16 amino acids. Germline V CDR1 and CDR2: SNHLY, FYNNEI. The DNA for the CDR3 is TGTGCCGGCAGGATAGCGGGAGTACCGTCCTACAATGAGCAGTTCTTC. Protein sequence: CAGRIAGVPSYNEQFF.